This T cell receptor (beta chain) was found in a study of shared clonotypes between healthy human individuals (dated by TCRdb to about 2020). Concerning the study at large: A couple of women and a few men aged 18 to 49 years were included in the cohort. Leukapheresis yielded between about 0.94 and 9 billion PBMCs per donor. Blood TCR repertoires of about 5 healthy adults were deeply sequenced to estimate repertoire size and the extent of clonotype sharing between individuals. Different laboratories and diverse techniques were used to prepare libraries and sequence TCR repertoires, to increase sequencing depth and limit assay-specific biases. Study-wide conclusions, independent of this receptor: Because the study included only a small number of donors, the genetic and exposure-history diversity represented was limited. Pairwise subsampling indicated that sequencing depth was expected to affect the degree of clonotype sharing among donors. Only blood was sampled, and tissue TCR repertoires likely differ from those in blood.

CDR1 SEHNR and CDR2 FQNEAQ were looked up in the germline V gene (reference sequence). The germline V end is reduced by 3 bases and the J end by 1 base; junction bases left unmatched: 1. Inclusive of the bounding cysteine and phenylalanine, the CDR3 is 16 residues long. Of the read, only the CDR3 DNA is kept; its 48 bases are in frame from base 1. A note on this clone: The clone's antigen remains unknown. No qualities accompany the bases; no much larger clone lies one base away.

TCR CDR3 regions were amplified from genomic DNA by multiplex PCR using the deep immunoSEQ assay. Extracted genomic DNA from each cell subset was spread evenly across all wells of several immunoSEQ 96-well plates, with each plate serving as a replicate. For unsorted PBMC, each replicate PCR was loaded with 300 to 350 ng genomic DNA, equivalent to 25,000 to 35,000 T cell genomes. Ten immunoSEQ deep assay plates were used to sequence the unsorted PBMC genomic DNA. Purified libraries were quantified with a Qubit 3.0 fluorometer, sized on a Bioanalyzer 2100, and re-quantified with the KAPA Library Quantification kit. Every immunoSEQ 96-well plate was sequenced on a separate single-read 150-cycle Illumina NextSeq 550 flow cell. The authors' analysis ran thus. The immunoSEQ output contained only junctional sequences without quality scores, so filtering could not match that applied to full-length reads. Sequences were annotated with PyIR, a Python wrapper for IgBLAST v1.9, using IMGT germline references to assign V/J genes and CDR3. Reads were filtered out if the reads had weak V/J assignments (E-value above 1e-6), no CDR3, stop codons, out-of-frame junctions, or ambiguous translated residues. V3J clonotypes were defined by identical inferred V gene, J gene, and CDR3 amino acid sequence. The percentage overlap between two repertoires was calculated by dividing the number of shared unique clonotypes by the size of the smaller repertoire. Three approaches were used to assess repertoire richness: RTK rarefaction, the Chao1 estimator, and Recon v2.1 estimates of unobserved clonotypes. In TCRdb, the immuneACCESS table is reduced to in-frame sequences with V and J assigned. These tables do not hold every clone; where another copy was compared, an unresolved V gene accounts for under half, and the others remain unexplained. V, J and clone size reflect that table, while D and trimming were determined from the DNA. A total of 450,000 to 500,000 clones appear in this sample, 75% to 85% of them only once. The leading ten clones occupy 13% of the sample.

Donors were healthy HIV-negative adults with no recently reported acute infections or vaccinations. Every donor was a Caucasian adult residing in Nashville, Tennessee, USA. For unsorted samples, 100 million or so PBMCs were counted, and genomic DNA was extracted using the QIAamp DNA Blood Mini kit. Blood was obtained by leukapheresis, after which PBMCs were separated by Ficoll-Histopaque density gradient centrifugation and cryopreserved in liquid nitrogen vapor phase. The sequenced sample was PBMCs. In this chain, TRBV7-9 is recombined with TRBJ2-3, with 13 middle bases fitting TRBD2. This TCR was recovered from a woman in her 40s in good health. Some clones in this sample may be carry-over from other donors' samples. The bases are TGTGCCAGCAGCTTGGGGACTAGCGGGGGCACAGATACGCAGTATTTT. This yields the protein CASSLGTSGGTDTQYF. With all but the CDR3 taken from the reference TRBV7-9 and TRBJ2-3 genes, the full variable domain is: DTGVSQNPRHKITKRGQNVTFRCDPISEHNRLYWYRQTLGQGPEFLTYFQNEAQLEKSRLLSDRFSAERPKGSFSTLEIQRTEQGDSAMYLCASSLGTSGGTDTQYFGPGTRLTVL.